This is a list of T cell receptor beta chains from one sample in a study of glioma-infiltrating T cells after dendritic cell vaccination. Sequencing used immunoSEQ multiplex PCR; TCRdb keeps in-frame clones, though not all of them. This table has about 49,000 clones, approximately 83% appearing once. Sequences were derived from blood, sampled before dendritic cell vaccination. These receptors were collected from a human donor with glioblastoma. CDR3s include the opening cysteine and the closing phenylalanine or tryptophan. D genes are given only for firm matches. Not every row has a clone size; where given, it reads once, few, many or a size class.

v_call	cdr3_length	j_call	clone_size	d_call	cdr3_aa	cdr3_nt
TRBV30	11	TRBJ2-7	NA	NA	CASRAGDEQYF	TGTGCCTCAAGGGCAGGGGACGAGCAGTACTTC
TRBV5-6	15	TRBJ1-1	NA	NA	CASSLVAGMNTEAFF	TGTGCCAGCAGCTTGGTGGCAGGGATGAACACTGAAGCTTTCTTT
TRBV4-3	20	TRBJ1-6	NA	TRBD1	CASSQVLRTGGGSPNSPLHF	TGCGCCAGCAGCCAAGTTTTAAGGACAGGGGGCGGAAGCCCTAATTCACCCCTCCACTTT
TRBV27	14	TRBJ1-4	NA	NA	CASSLQTDNEKLFF	TGTGCCAGCAGTTTGCAGACAGATAATGAAAAACTGTTTTTT
TRBV10-3	14	TRBJ1-5	once	TRBD1	CAISRGQDNQPQHF	TGTGCCATCAGTAGGGGACAGGACAATCAGCCCCAGCATTTT
TRBV5-4	18	TRBJ2-5	NA	TRBD2	CASSLGGSSGAYQETQYF	TGTGCCAGCAGCTTGGGAGGAAGTAGCGGGGCGTACCAAGAGACCCAGTACTTC
TRBV27	14	TRBJ1-1	NA	NA	CASSPLGGHTEAFF	TGTGCCAGCAGTCCCTTGGGGGGTCACACTGAAGCTTTCTTT
TRBV6-5	14	TRBJ1-2	NA	TRBD1	CASSGDRDIYGYTF	TGTGCCAGCAGTGGGGACAGGGACATCTATGGCTACACCTTC
TRBV4-3	15	TRBJ2-3	NA	NA	CASSQGPGRSDTQYF	TGCGCCAGCAGCCAAGGTCCGGGAAGATCAGATACGCAGTATTTT
TRBV12-5	13	TRBJ1-3	few	NA	CASRGSDGNTIYF	TGTGCTAGTCGAGGTAGTGATGGAAACACCATATATTTT
TRBV7-6	16	TRBJ2-5	NA	TRBD2	CASSLGAGAAQETQYF	TGTGCCAGCAGCTTAGGAGCGGGAGCAGCGCAAGAGACCCAGTACTTC
TRBV9	12	TRBJ2-3	NA	TRBD1	CASSVWDSTQYF	TGTGCCAGCAGCGTATGGGACAGTACGCAGTATTTT
TRBV5-1	17	TRBJ2-3	NA	TRBD2	CASSLVGGGLSTDTQYF	TGCGCCAGCAGCTTGGTTGGCGGGGGGTTGAGCACAGATACGCAGTATTTT
TRBV4-2	16	TRBJ2-3	NA	TRBD2	CASKTRTSGETDTQYF	TGTGCCAGCAAAACCAGGACTAGCGGGGAGACAGATACGCAGTATTTT
TRBV5-1	12	TRBJ2-5	few	NA	CASSAYGETQYF	TGCGCCAGCAGCGCTTACGGAGAGACCCAGTACTTC
TRBV30	12	TRBJ2-7	NA	TRBD1	CAWRQGAYEQYF	TGTGCCTGGCGGCAGGGGGCTTACGAGCAGTACTTC
TRBV7-3	13	TRBJ2-1	few	NA	CASSMTSYNEQFF	TGTGCCAGCAGTATGACTAGCTACAATGAGCAGTTCTTC
TRBV5-8	15	TRBJ2-6	few	TRBD1	CASSVHRGLLKVLTF	TGTGCCAGCAGCGTACACAGGGGCCTCCTTAAGGTCCTGACTTTC
TRBV30	15	TRBJ2-2	few	TRBD2	CAWSQAGENTGELFF	TGTGCCTGGAGTCAAGCGGGAGAGAACACCGGGGAGCTGTTTTTT
TRBV28	16	TRBJ1-2	NA	TRBD1	CASSPTGRPSNYGYTF	TGTGCCAGCAGTCCGACAGGGCGCCCCTCTAACTATGGCTACACCTTC
TRBV11-3	14	TRBJ1-2	NA	TRBD1	CASSPLQGARGYTF	TGTGCCAGCAGCCCTCTTCAGGGGGCGAGGGGCTACACCTTC
TRBV6-5	15	TRBJ2-1	NA	TRBD2	CASSPRTSGDDEQFF	TGTGCCAGCAGTCCAAGGACTAGCGGGGACGATGAGCAGTTCTTC
TRBV6-6	14	TRBJ1-2	NA	NA	CASSRTTGTYGYTF	TGTGCCAGCAGTCGAACAACAGGGACCTATGGCTACACCTTC
TRBV19	14	TRBJ2-3	NA	TRBD2	CASSIEAGGDTQYF	TGTGCCAGTAGTATCGAGGCGGGAGGAGATACGCAGTATTTT
TRBV6-1	16	TRBJ1-5	NA	NA	CASSEAQGGSNQPQHF	TGTGCCAGCAGTGAAGCCCAGGGAGGCAGCAATCAGCCCCAGCATTTT
TRBV5-1	14	TRBJ2-2	NA	NA	CASLGSGNTGELFF	TGCGCCAGCTTGGGTAGCGGGAACACCGGGGAGCTGTTTTTT
TRBV4-3	15	TRBJ2-6	few	NA	CASSQADSGANVLTF	TGCGCCAGCAGCCAAGCAGACTCTGGGGCCAACGTCCTGACTTTC
TRBV7-6	14	TRBJ1-4	NA	NA	CAPRASGEREKLFF	TGTGCCCCCCGGGCCTCCGGCGAGAGGGAGAAACTGTTTTTT
TRBV6-5	14	TRBJ2-6	NA	TRBD1	CACGQASGANVLTF	TGTGCCTGCGGACAGGCCTCTGGGGCCAACGTCCTGACTTTC
TRBV5-1	15	TRBJ1-1	NA	TRBD1	CASSLRTGGQSEAFF	TGCGCCAGCAGCTTGAGGACAGGGGGGCAGTCTGAAGCTTTCTTT
TRBV10-1	14	TRBJ1-1	NA	NA	CASSGQGSNTEAFF	TGCGCCAGCAGTGGGCAGGGGAGCAACACTGAAGCTTTCTTT
TRBV2	19	TRBJ2-6	NA	TRBD1	CASSEIRDRVPSGANVLTF	TGTGCCAGCAGTGAGATCCGGGACAGGGTCCCCTCTGGGGCCAACGTCCTGACTTTC
TRBV7-2	15	TRBJ1-1	NA	NA	CASSLGQGLNTEAFF	TGTGCCAGCAGCTTGGGGCAGGGATTGAACACTGAAGCTTTCTTT
TRBV19	12	TRBJ2-7	NA	NA	CASSTGSYEQYF	TGTGCCAGTAGTACCGGGTCCTACGAGCAGTACTTC
TRBV10-3	16	TRBJ2-2	once	NA	CAISELLALATGELFF	TGTGCCATCAGTGAGCTCCTAGCTTTGGCGACCGGGGAGCTGTTTTTT
TRBV6-1	15	TRBJ1-5	NA	NA	CASSEAGGNYQPQHF	TGTGCCAGCAGTGAAGCAGGGGGTAACTATCAGCCCCAGCATTTT
TRBV6-1	14	TRBJ2-7	NA	NA	CASKDRLQSYEQYF	TGTGCCAGCAAGGACAGACTACAATCCTACGAGCAGTACTTC
TRBV29-1	13	TRBJ2-2	NA	NA	CSVLPVVPGELFF	TGCAGCGTTCTCCCGGTGGTCCCCGGGGAGCTGTTTTTT
TRBV27	17	TRBJ1-2	NA	NA	CASSFGWGQAANYGYTF	TGTGCCAGCAGTTTTGGTTGGGGGCAGGCGGCTAACTATGGCTACACCTTC
TRBV6-5	14	TRBJ1-1	NA	NA	CASSEGVLNTEAFF	TGTGCCAGCAGTGAAGGGGTATTGAACACTGAAGCTTTCTTT
TRBV7-2	15	TRBJ2-1	NA	NA	CASSYGRPAYNEQFF	TGTGCCAGCAGCTACGGCAGGCCGGCCTACAATGAGCAGTTCTTC
TRBV19	15	TRBJ1-5	once	NA	CASSPRLVINQPQHF	TGTGCCAGTAGTCCAAGACTGGTCATCAATCAGCCCCAGCATTTT
TRBV4-2	16	TRBJ1-1	few	NA	CASSQAAVLGGTEAFF	TGTGCCAGCAGCCAAGCGGCTGTCCTGGGGGGCACTGAAGCTTTCTTT
TRBV4-1	17	TRBJ2-2	NA	TRBD2	CASSHPRTSGNTGELFF	TGCGCCAGCAGCCACCCTAGGACTAGCGGAAACACCGGGGAGCTGTTTTTT
TRBV18	13	TRBJ1-2	NA	NA	CASSPDGNYGYTF	TGTGCCAGCTCACCCGACGGGAACTATGGCTACACCTTC
TRBV14	16	TRBJ2-3	NA	TRBD2	CASSQEGTSVSDTQYF	TGTGCCAGCAGCCAAGAAGGGACTAGCGTTTCAGATACGCAGTATTTT
TRBV5-7	15	TRBJ2-7	few	NA	CASSSGDSNSYEQYF	TGTGCCAGCAGCTCCGGAGACTCCAACTCCTACGAGCAGTACTTC
TRBV18	15	TRBJ2-7	NA	TRBD2	CASSPARGGIYEQYF	TGTGCCAGCTCACCTGCGCGCGGGGGGATCTACGAGCAGTACTTC
TRBV4-3	13	TRBJ1-1	NA	NA	CASTRGANTEAFF	TGCGCCAGTACCCGGGGTGCGAACACTGAAGCTTTCTTT
TRBV10-2	11	TRBJ2-7	NA	NA	CASSAYFEQYF	TGCGCCAGCAGTGCATACTTCGAGCAGTACTTC
TRBV18	14	TRBJ2-7	once	TRBD1	CASSPGDRYYEQYF	TGTGCCAGCTCACCAGGGGACAGGTACTACGAGCAGTACTTC
TRBV19	15	TRBJ2-2	once	TRBD1	CASNSGTGRAGELFF	TGTGCCAGTAACTCCGGGACAGGGCGGGCAGGGGAGCTGTTTTTT
TRBV30	15	TRBJ1-6	NA	NA	CAWSKQGAWGSPLHF	TGTGCCTGGAGTAAACAGGGTGCCTGGGGTTCACCCCTCCACTTT
TRBV5-6	15	TRBJ1-3	NA	NA	CASSFIQGIGNTIYF	TGTGCCAGCAGCTTCATTCAGGGGATTGGAAACACCATATATTTT
TRBV15	15	TRBJ2-2	few	NA	CATSRDLAGSGELFF	TGTGCCACCAGCAGAGATCTGGCGGGAAGCGGGGAGCTGTTTTTT